Each of the 15 T cell receptor beta chains below was sequenced from the same sample in a study of T cell responses to AZD1222 COVID-19 vaccine. Clones were read by immunoSEQ multiplex PCR, and TCRdb kept only the in-frame ones, dropping some. Of roughly 97,000 clones in the sample, more than 75% are singletons; the top ten hold roughly 3.3%. Specimen: peripheral blood, collected 28 days after the second dose of the MenACWY control vaccine. The receptors shown here come from an adult who received the MenACWY meningococcal vaccine as a control.

This clone was counted once. V and J are TRBV7-6 and TRBJ1-4, with 8 positions matching TRBD1. The length of the CDR3 is 17 residues. Germline CDR1 reads SGHVS; CDR2 reads FNYEAQ. V shed 3 bases, J shed 7 bases, and the junction held 13 bases outside the gene matches. The CDR3 DNA reads as TGTGCCAGCAGCTTCCCCCTACCGGGACAGGTTCGTGAAAAACTGTTTTTT. This sequence encodes CASSFPLPGQVREKLFF.

The chain is built from TRBV5-1 and TRBJ1-4; 7 positions match TRBD1. V dropped 4 bases and J dropped 3; count of bases not matched to a gene: 6. Germline lookup yields CDR1 SGHRS and CDR2 YFSETQ. The CDR3 sequence is 15 residues long. CDR3 region: CASSQTGVANEKLFF. In DNA form, the CDR3 reads TGCGCCAGCAGCCAAACAGGGGTGGCTAATGAAAAACTGTTTTTT.

In its sample, this clone was seen once. The rearrangement links TRBV7-2 to TRBJ2-3, with 7 nucleotides matching TRBD1. The CDR3 is 14 amino acids. CDR1 is SGHTA, CDR2 FQGNSA, per germline. Trimming took 5 bases from V and 1 from J; bases not matched to a gene: 3. CDR3 sequence: CASSPQGGTDTQYF. CDR3 DNA sequence: TGTGCCAGCAGCCCTCAGGGGGGCACAGATACGCAGTATTTT.

V usage is TRBV28 and J usage is TRBJ1-2; D uncertain. This CDR3 spans 14 amino acids. Trimming stripped 2 bases from V and 2 bases from J, with 9 bases between. Germline V gene data show CDR1 as MDHEN and CDR2 as SYDVKM. The CDR3: CASSLAGENYGYTF. CDR3 sequence (DNA): TGTGCCAGCAGTTTAGCGGGCGAGAACTATGGCTACACCTTC.

This clone was observed a few times. The chain carries TRBV5-5 and TRBJ1-1, with a weak D call TRBD1 (5 bases). The V gene's germline CDR1 is SGHKS and CDR2 YYEKEE (reference sequence). The CDR3 covers 16 residues. V was shortened by 0 bases and J by 1 base, with 13 bases between the two germline ends. The CDR3 loop reads CASSLGQGIANTEAFF. DNA for the CDR3: TGTGCCAGCAGCTTGGGGCAGGGAATAGCGAACACTGAAGCTTTCTTT.

The J gene is TRBJ2-1, the V gene TRBV7-2; 9 nucleotides align to TRBD2. Germline-derived CDR1 and CDR2 are SGHTA and FQGNSA. Trimming took 2 bases from V and 4 from J; bases not matched to a gene: 3. The CDR3 is made up of 15 amino acids. The DNA of the CDR3 is TGTGCCAGCAGCTTAAAGCGGGGGGTTTACAATGAGCAGTTCTTC. As protein: CASSLKRGVYNEQFF.

This clone was observed a single time. The CDR3 protein is CASSPPPARTDTQYF. The CDR3 nucleotides read TGTGCCAGCAGCCCTCCTCCAGCCCGCACAGATACGCAGTATTTT. This chain connects TRBV7-9 to TRBJ2-3, with no clear D. Looked up from germline, CDR1 is SEHNR and CDR2 is FQNEAQ (reference sequence). The V end lost 5 bases, the J end lost 1 base, and 13 bases lay between the germline ends. There are 15 residues in the CDR3.

CDR3 protein: CASRTTGPGRGQPQHF. The CDR3 nucleotides are TGTGCCAGCAGAACGACAGGCCCCGGCCGGGGGCAGCCCCAGCATTTT. V and J are TRBV27 and TRBJ1-5, with D tentatively TRBD1 (6 bases). V lost 6 bases and J lost 7, with 22 bases in between. The CDR3 spans 16 residues. The germline V gene encodes CDR1 MNHEY and CDR2 SMNVEV (reference sequence).

The CDR3 sequence: CASSLRQYTGELFF. For the CDR3, the DNA is TGTGCCAGCAGTTTACGCCAGTACACCGGGGAGCTGTTTTTT. The genes are TRBV28 and TRBJ2-2; D is unclear. V was shortened by 2 bases and J by 3 bases, with 7 bases between the two germline ends. Per germline, CDR1 MDHEN and CDR2 SYDVKM. The CDR3 sequence is 14 residues long.

The chain uses TRBV18 and TRBJ2-7, with 9 bases identical to TRBD2. Germline CDR1 and CDR2: KGHSH and LQKENI. The CDR3 extends over 15 amino acids. With 2 bases clipped from V and 2 bases from J, the junction kept 4 bases outside the gene matches. CDR3 nucleotide sequence: TGTGCCAGCTCACCAGGTAGCGGGAGAACCTACGAGCAGTACTTC. Protein product: CASSPGSGRTYEQYF.

The chain links TRBV28 to TRBJ1-2, with TRBD1 matching 7 bases. V lost 7 bases, J lost 7 bases, and 9 bases stayed unmatched. The CDR3 contains 13 residues. The germline gives CDR1 MDHEN, CDR2 SYDVKM. CDR3 DNA: TGTGCCAGCACCTCAGACAGGGTTGGTGGCTACACCTTC. Amino acid sequence: CASTSDRVGGYTF.

The J gene is TRBJ2-2, the V gene TRBV6-1; weak D call: TRBD1 (5 bases). The germline V gene encodes CDR1 MNHNS and CDR2 SASEGT. The CDR3 totals 15 residues. Trimming cost V 2 bases and J 2 bases, with 9 bases left between them. This chain's CDR3 is CASSEIDRNTGELFF. The CDR3 DNA reads TGTGCCAGCAGTGAAATCGACAGAAACACCGGGGAGCTGTTTTTT.

V and J are TRBV24-1 and TRBJ2-7, with 8 bases aligning to TRBD1. Unmatched junction bases numbered 9, after V lost 4 bases and J lost 5 bases. Germline values: CDR1 KGHDR, CDR2 SFDVKD. This CDR3 is built from 15 residues. The CDR3 DNA sequence: TGTGCCACCAGTGACCCTGGACAGGGTAGCGACGAGCAGTACTTC. As protein: CATSDPGQGSDEQYF.

The chain has TRBV10-1 and TRBJ1-1; the D is unclear. V gave up 8 bases and J gave up 1 base, with 8 bases separating them. CDR1 WNHNN and CDR2 SYGVQD come from the germline V gene (reference sequence). CDR3 length: 12 amino acids. CDR3 nucleotide sequence: TGCGCCAGCCATTCCTCGAACACTGAAGCTTTCTTT. Translating it yields CASHSSNTEAFF.

The count of this clone is one. The rearrangement links TRBV4-2 to TRBJ2-1; 7 bases are shared with TRBD2. Germline-derived CDR1 and CDR2 are LGHNA and YNFKEQ. The CDR3 is 16 amino acids. J lost 3 bases, V lost 4 bases, and 9 bases had no gene match. CDR3 sequence reads: CASSRNVGGDYNEQFF. The CDR3 coding sequence is TGTGCCAGCAGCCGCAACGTGGGGGGGGACTACAATGAGCAGTTCTTC.